This entry lists 25 T cell receptor beta chains sequenced from one sample in a study of T cell responses to AZD1222 COVID-19 vaccine. Assay: immunoSEQ multiplex PCR; the TCRdb copy retains only in-frame clones and omits some. The data show roughly 200,000 clones, 85% to 95% seen once. Sample: peripheral blood, taken on day 0 of MenACWY control vaccination. The receptors derive from an adult in good health.

As regards this clone: In the same sample, other DNA sequences code for this CDR3. The rearrangement joins TRBV18 to TRBJ1-3, with D hard to call. Germline V CDR1 and CDR2: KGHSH, LQKENI. Trimming took off 2 bases at V and 1 base at J, with 3 bases between the two ends. The CDR3 sequence is 13 residues long. The CDR3 region is CASSPGSGNTIYF. CDR3 nucleotides: TGTGCCAGCTCACCAGGGTCTGGAAACACCATATATTTT.

The chain employs TRBV3-1 (or the pseudogene TRBV3-2) and TRBJ1-1; D is uncertain. CDR1 is LGHDT, CDR2 YNNKEL, per germline (reference sequence). The V and J ends lost 4 bases and 0 bases respectively, with 21 bases between them. The CDR3 runs to 18 residues. CDR3 coding DNA: TGTGCCAGCAGCCCCTCCGTCCCGAGCTCGGATCTGAACACTGAAGCTTTCTTT. It encodes CASSPSVPSSDLNTEAFF.

The CDR3 bases are TGCAGCGTTGACCTACGGGGGAAACTGTTTTTT. This encodes CSVDLRGKLFF. The chain links TRBV29-1 to TRBJ1-4, with D possibly matching TRBD1 (5 bases). Germline-derived CDR1 and CDR2 are SQVTM and ANQGSEA. The CDR3 length is 11 residues. The V end was cut by 3 bases, the J end by 11 bases, with 10 bases between.

About this clone: The same CDR3 arises from other DNA sequences in this sample as well. The rearrangement joins TRBV12-3 or TRBV12-4 to TRBJ1-2; D unresolved. The V and J ends lost 1 base and 2 bases respectively, with 5 bases between them. The CDR3 is 13 residues long. The chain's CDR3 is CASSLGGNYGYTF. The CDR3 DNA follows: TGTGCCAGCAGTTTAGGAGGAAACTATGGCTACACCTTC.

The chain joins TRBV2 to TRBJ1-4; TRBD1 might be the D (6 bases). The ends were cut back, 6 bases at V and 14 bases at J, with 13 bases in the middle. This CDR3 has 11 residues. In germline, CDR1 is SNHLY, CDR2 FYNNEI. The CDR3 reads CASRQGQGLFF. CDR3 bases: TGTGCCAGCAGGCAGGGTCAGGGGCTGTTTTTT.

The V and J genes are TRBV14 and TRBJ1-1; TRBD1 agrees at 11 bases. Germline loops: CDR1 SGHDN, CDR2 FVKESK. The CDR3 covers 16 residues. V was pared by 5 bases and J by 2 bases, with 7 bases of the junction left unmatched. The CDR3 nucleotides are TGTGCCAGCAGCTTTACCCGGACAGGGGGCAACACTGAAGCTTTCTTT. Translation: CASSFTRTGGNTEAFF.

This clone occurred once. This chain uses TRBV18 with TRBJ1-1; no reliable D call. V lost 0 bases to trimming and J lost 1 base, with 9 bases between them. CDR3 length: 15 residues. The germline V gene has CDR1 KGHSH and CDR2 LQKENI. CDR3 DNA: TGTGCCAGCTCACCACCTTTTCGGTCGAACACTGAAGCTTTCTTT. This codes for CASSPPFRSNTEAFF.

The chain has TRBV27 and TRBJ2-7, with 10 nucleotides matching TRBD2. The CDR3 runs to 15 residues. CDR1 is MNHEY, CDR2 SMNVEV, per germline (reference sequence). The J segment lost 0 bases and the V segment lost 2 bases, leaving 1 base of the junction unmatched. The CDR3 bases are TGTGCCAGCAGTTTAAAGCGGGGGGGCTCCTACGAGCAGTACTTC. Its protein product is CASSLKRGGSYEQYF.

In nucleotides, the CDR3 is TGTGCCAGCAGCTTAGCGTGGCGGCAGGGTAATGAAAAACTGTTTTTT. Translation: CASSLAWRQGNEKLFF. The chain recombines TRBV7-9 with TRBJ1-4; tentatively, D is TRBD1 (5 bases). The CDR3 is 16 residues long. The germline V gene encodes CDR1 SEHNR and CDR2 FQNEAQ (reference sequence). V was shortened by 0 bases and J by 4 bases, with 12 bases between the two germline ends.

The gene calls are TRBV18 and TRBJ1-4; D is possibly TRBD1 (6 bases). CDR1 and CDR2 from the germline V gene are KGHSH and LQKENI. Trimming cost V 4 bases and J 6 bases, with 12 bases left between them. This CDR3 spans 14 amino acids. The CDR3 DNA sequence: TGTGCCAGCTCACAAGGGGGGGCCTATGAAAAACTGTTTTTT. It is translated as CASSQGGAYEKLFF.

CDR3 nucleotides: TGTGCCAGCAGTGAAGGCAGGGAATCACCCCTCCACTTT. This gives the protein CASSEGRESPLHF. The chain combines TRBV2 with TRBJ1-6, with TRBD1 as a possible D gene (5 bases). Germline-derived CDR1 and CDR2 are SNHLY and FYNNEI. This CDR3 contains 13 residues. V gave up 1 base and J gave up 10 bases, with 8 bases separating them.

The V gene is TRBV18, the J gene TRBJ1-5, with D perhaps matching TRBD1 (6 bases). This CDR3 has 15 amino acids. The ends were cut back, 6 bases at V and 0 bases at J, with 12 bases in the middle. Germline V lookup: CDR1 KGHSH, CDR2 LQKENI. CDR3 residues: CASSRTANSNQPQHF. The CDR3 region has the DNA TGTGCCAGCTCCCGGACAGCAAATAGCAATCAGCCCCAGCATTTT.

This chain connects TRBV5-1 to TRBJ1-4, with D unclear. The CDR3 is 14 residues long. Deletions cut 6 bases from V and 0 bases from J, with 9 bases between. Germline V gene sequence: CDR1 SGHRS, CDR2 YFSETQ. CDR3 DNA: TGCGCCAGCACCTACCTATCAACTAATGAAAAACTGTTTTTT. Amino acid sequence: CASTYLSTNEKLFF.

This rearrangement joins TRBV6-1 to TRBJ1-2; maybe TRBD1 (6 bases). The V and J ends lost 2 bases and 4 bases respectively, with 17 bases between them. The CDR3 consists of 16 residues. Germline V gene sequence: CDR1 MNHNS, CDR2 SASEGT. The CDR3 nucleotides read TGTGCCAGCAGTGAACCTTACAGGGCCTTTGGCTATGGCTACACCTTC. Encoded protein: CASSEPYRAFGYGYTF.

This clone occurred once. The CDR3 DNA sequence: TGTGCCAGCAGTTTGTTCCCCACCGGGGAGCTGTTTTTT. Translation gives CASSLFPTGELFF. The chain joins TRBV6-2 or TRBV6-3 to TRBJ2-2; no clear D. CDR1 is MNHEY, CDR2 SVGEGT, per germline. V shed 4 bases and J shed 4 bases, with 7 bases lying between them. This CDR3 is 13 amino acids long.

The V gene is TRBV6-6, the J gene TRBJ1-2; possibly TRBD1 for D (5 bases). The length of the CDR3 is 13 residues. Looked up from germline, CDR1 is MNHNY and CDR2 is SVGAGI (reference sequence). V lost 4 bases and J lost 6, with 12 bases in between. In DNA form, the CDR3 reads TGTGCCAGCAGTTGGGGAGGGACGGATGGCTACACCTTC. It encodes CASSWGGTDGYTF.

The J gene is TRBJ1-5, the V gene TRBV4-1; D perhaps matches TRBD1 (6 bases). Germline loops: CDR1 MGHRA, CDR2 YSYEKL. The CDR3 spans 17 residues. Trimming took off 4 bases at V and 0 bases at J, with 16 bases between the two ends. DNA for the CDR3: TGCGCCAGCAGCCCCAGGGATGGGACACTTAGCAATCAGCCCCAGCATTTT. The encoded protein is CASSPRDGTLSNQPQHF.

The J gene is TRBJ2-7, the V gene TRBV19, with no clear D. The CDR3 loop spans 13 amino acids. Deletions cut 4 bases from V and 2 bases from J, with 9 bases between. Germline assignment: CDR1 LNHDA and CDR2 SQIVND (reference sequence). CDR3 in amino acids: CASSRTETYEQYF. The CDR3 DNA reads TGTGCCAGTAGTAGGACGGAGACCTACGAGCAGTACTTC.

The chain's CDR3 is CASSPLAAGGTEAFF. The DNA of the CDR3 is TGTGCCAGCAGCCCACTCGCGGCAGGGGGCACTGAAGCTTTCTTT. The chain combines TRBV7-2 with TRBJ1-1, with 7 bases matching TRBD1. The ends lost 5 bases at V and 4 bases at J; junction bases unmatched: 10. Germline V gene data show CDR1 as SGHTA and CDR2 as FQGNSA. CDR3 length equals 15 residues.

V is TRBV7-2 and J is TRBJ1-6, with TRBD1 identical over 8 bases. The germline CDR1 and CDR2 sequences are SGHTA and FQGNSA. Trimming cost V 1 base and J 7 bases; bases outside gene matches: 6. CDR3 length equals 16 residues. CDR3 amino acids: CASSLVPGQANSPLHF. The DNA of the CDR3 is TGTGCCAGCAGCTTAGTGCCGGGACAGGCGAATTCACCCCTCCACTTT.

J is TRBJ1-1 and V is TRBV5-1; the D is unclear. The length of the CDR3 is 14 residues. Germline V lookup: CDR1 SGHRS, CDR2 YFSETQ. V shed 5 bases and J shed 5 bases, with 16 bases lying between them. The CDR3 loop is CASSDWAGRTEAFF. The CDR3 DNA is TGCGCCAGCAGTGATTGGGCAGGAAGAACTGAAGCTTTCTTT. Full variable domain (outside the CDR3, taken from reference TRBV5-1 and TRBJ1-1): KAGVTQTPRYLIKTRGQQVTLSCSPISGHRSVSWYQQTPGQGLQFLFEYFSETQRNKGNFPGRFSGRQFSNSRSEMNVSTLELGDSALYLCASSDWAGRTEAFFGQGTRLTVV.

In DNA form, the CDR3 reads TGCGCCAGCAGTCTTACAGGGTCTGATGGCTACACCTTC. It specifies CASSLTGSDGYTF. The chain has TRBV4-3 and TRBJ1-2, with D possibly being TRBD1 (6 bases). Germline loops: CDR1 LGHNA, CDR2 YSLEER. V lost 6 bases and J lost 6, with 14 bases in between. This CDR3 contains 13 residues.

The V gene is TRBV6-5, the J gene TRBJ1-5; the D is unclear. V lost 6 bases and J 4 bases, leaving 10 bases between the germline ends. CDR3 length equals 13 residues. CDR1 is MNHEY and CDR2 is SVGAGI in the germline V gene. In nucleotides, the CDR3 is TGTGCCAGCAGAACCGAGTGGAATCAGCCCCAGCATTTT. Encoded protein: CASRTEWNQPQHF.

The rearrangement links TRBV25-1 to TRBJ1-1; D gene ambiguous. The V gene's germline CDR1 is MGHDK and CDR2 SYGVNS. V shed 4 bases and J shed 2 bases, with 8 bases lying between them. The CDR3 sequence is 13 residues long. This CDR3 is CASSGFGNTEAFF. The CDR3 region has the DNA TGTGCCAGCAGTGGCTTTGGCAACACTGAAGCTTTCTTT. The full variable domain, in which reference TRBV25-1 and TRBJ1-1 provide the parts outside the CDR3, is EADIYQTPRYLVIGTGKKITLECSQTMGHDKMYWYQQDPGMELHLIHYSYGVNSTEKGDLSSESTVSRIRTEHFPLTLESARPSHTSQYLCASSGFGNTEAFFGQGTRLTVV.

The chain has TRBV5-4 and TRBJ1-1, with TRBD1 matching 9 bases. The CDR3 has 15 amino acids. The germline gives CDR1 SGHNT, CDR2 YYREEE (reference sequence). J was trimmed by 1 base and V by 5 bases; bases with no gene match: 6. The CDR3 nucleotides read TGTGCCAGCAGGGCCGGGACAGGGAGGAACACTGAAGCTTTCTTT. Translated, it gives CASRAGTGRNTEAFF.